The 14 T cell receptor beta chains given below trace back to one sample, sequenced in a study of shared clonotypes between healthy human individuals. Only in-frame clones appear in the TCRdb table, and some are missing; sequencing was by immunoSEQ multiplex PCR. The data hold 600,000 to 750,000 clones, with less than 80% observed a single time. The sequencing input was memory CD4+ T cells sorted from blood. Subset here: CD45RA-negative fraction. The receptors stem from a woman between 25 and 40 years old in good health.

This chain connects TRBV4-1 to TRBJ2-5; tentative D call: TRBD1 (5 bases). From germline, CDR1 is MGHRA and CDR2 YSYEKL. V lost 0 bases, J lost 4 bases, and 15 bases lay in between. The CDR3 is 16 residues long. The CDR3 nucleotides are TGCGCCAGCAGCCAAGATACAGGAGAAATAGGAGAGACCCAGTACTTC. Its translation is CASSQDTGEIGETQYF.

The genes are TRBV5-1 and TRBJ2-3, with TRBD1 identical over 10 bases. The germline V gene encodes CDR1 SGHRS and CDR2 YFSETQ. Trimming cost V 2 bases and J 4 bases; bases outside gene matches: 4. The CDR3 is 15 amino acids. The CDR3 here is CASSLQGQGADTQYF. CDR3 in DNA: TGCGCCAGCAGCTTACAAGGACAGGGGGCAGATACGCAGTATTTT.

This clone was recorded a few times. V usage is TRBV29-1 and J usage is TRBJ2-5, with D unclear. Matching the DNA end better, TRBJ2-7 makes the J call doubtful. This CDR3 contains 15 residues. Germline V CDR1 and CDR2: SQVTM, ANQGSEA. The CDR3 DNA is TGCAGCGTTGAAGATCGGAACGGTTACTCCTACGAGCAGTACTTC. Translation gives CSVEDRNGYSYEQYF.

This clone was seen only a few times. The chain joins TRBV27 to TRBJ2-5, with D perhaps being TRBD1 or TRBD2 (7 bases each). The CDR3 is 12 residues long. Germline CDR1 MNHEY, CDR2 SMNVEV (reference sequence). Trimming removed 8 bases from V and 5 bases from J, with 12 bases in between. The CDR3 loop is CASPQGGETQYF. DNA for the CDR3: TGTGCCAGCCCGCAGGGGGGGGAGACCCAGTACTTC.

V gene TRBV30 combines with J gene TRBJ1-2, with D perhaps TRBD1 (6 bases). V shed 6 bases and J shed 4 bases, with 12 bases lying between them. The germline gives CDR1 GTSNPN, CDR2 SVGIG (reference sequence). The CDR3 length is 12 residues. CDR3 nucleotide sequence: TGTGCCTGTCAACAGGGATCCTATGGCTACACCTTC. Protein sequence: CACQQGSYGYTF. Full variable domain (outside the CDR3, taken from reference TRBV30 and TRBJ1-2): SQTIHQWPATLVQPVGSPLSLECTVEGTSNPNLYWYRQAAGRGLQLLFYSVGIGQISSEVPQNLSASRPQDRQFILSSKKLLLSDSGFYLCACQQGSYGYTFGSGTRLTVV.

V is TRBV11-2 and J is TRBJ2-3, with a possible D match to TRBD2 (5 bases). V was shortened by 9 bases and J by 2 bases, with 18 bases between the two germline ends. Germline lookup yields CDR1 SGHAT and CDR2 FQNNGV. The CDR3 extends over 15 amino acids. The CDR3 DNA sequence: TGTGCCAGTAAGAGGGCCTTCAAGTACACAGATACGCAGTATTTT. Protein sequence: CASKRAFKYTDTQYF. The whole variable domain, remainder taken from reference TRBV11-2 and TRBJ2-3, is EAGVAQSPRYKIIEKRQSVAFWCNPISGHATLYWYQQILGQGPKLLIQFQNNGVVDDSQLPKDRFSAERLKGVDSTLKIQPAKLEDSAVYLCASKRAFKYTDTQYFGPGTRLTVL.

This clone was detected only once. The CDR3 spells CASSTGTARDTEAFF. CDR3 bases: TGTGCCAGCAGCACCGGGACGGCTAGGGACACTGAAGCTTTCTTT. The chain uses TRBV11-2 and TRBJ1-1; a possible D gene is TRBD1 (5 bases). The V and J ends lost 5 bases and 3 bases respectively, with 16 bases between them. The CDR3 consists of 15 residues. The germline CDR1 and CDR2 sequences are SGHAT and FQNNGV.

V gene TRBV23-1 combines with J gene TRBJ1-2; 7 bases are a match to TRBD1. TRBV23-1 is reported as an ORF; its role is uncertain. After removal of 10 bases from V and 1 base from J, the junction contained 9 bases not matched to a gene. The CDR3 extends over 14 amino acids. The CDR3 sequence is CATPGQNDNYGYTF. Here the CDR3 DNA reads TGCGCCACCCCGGGACAGAATGATAACTATGGCTACACCTTC.

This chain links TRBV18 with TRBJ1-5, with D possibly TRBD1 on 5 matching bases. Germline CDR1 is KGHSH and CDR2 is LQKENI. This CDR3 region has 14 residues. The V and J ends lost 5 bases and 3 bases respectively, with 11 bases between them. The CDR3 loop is CASSLGLDNQPQHF. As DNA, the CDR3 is TGTGCCAGCTCATTGGGACTTGACAATCAGCCCCAGCATTTT.

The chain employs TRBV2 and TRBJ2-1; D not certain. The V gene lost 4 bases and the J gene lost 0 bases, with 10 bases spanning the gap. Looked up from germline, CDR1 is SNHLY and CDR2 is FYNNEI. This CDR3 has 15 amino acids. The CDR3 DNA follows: TGTGCCAGCAGTGGATCACATATCTCCTACAATGAGCAGTTCTTC. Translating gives CASSGSHISYNEQFF.

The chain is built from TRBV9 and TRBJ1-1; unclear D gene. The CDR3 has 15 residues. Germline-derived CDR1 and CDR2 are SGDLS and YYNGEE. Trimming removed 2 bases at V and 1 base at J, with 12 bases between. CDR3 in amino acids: CASSVGGRGNTEAFF. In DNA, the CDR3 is TGTGCCAGCAGCGTTGGAGGACGGGGGAACACTGAAGCTTTCTTT.

The CDR3 region has the DNA TGTGCCAGTAGTATTACGGGGGGCATGAACACTGAAGCTTTCTTT. Its translation is CASSITGGMNTEAFF. The chain carries TRBV19 and TRBJ1-1, with D perhaps matching TRBD1 (6 bases). Between the trimmed V and J ends, which lost 3 bases and 0 bases, there was a span of 11 bases. The CDR3 is 15 amino acids. CDR1 is LNHDA, CDR2 SQIVND, per germline (reference sequence).

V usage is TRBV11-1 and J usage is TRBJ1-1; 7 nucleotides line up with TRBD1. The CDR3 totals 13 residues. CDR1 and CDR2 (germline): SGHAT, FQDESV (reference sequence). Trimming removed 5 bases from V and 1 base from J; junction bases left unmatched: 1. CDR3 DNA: TGTGCCAGCAGCAAGGGGGCGAACACTGAAGCTTTCTTT. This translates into CASSKGANTEAFF.

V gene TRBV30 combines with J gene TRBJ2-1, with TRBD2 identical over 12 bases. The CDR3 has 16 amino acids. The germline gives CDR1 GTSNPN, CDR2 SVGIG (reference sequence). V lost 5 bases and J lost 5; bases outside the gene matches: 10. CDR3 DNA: TGTGCCTGGGGTAAGCTAGCGGGAGGGCCCAACAATGAGCAGTTCTTC. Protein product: CAWGKLAGGPNNEQFF. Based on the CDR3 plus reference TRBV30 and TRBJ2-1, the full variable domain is SQTIHQWPATLVQPVGSPLSLECTVEGTSNPNLYWYRQAAGRGLQLLFYSVGIGQISSEVPQNLSASRPQDRQFILSSKKLLLSDSGFYLCAWGKLAGGPNNEQFFGPGTRLTVL.